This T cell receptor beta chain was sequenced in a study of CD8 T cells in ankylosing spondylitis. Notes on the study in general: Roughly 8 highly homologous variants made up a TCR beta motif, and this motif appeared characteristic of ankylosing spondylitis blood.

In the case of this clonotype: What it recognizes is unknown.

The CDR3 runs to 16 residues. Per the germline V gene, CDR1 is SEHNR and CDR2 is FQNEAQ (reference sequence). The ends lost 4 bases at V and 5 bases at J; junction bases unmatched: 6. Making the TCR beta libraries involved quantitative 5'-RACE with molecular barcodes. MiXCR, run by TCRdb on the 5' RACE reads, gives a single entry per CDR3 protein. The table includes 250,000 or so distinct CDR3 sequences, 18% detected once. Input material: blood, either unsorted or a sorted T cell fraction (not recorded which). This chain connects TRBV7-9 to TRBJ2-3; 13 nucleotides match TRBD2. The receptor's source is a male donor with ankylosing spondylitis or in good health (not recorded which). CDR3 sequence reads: CASSYGTSGTVDTQYF. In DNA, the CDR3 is TGTGCCAGCAGCTACGGGACTAGCGGGACTGTAGATACGCAGTATTTT.